This TCR beta chain derives from a study of blood T cell repertoires in COVID-19. With 5 bases clipped from V and 5 bases from J, the junction kept 14 bases outside the gene matches. The germline V gene encodes CDR1 SGHAT and CDR2 FQNNGV. The CDR3 loop spans 17 amino acids. The data were produced by immunoSEQ multiplex PCR, yet TCRdb's version contains in-frame clones alone and is incomplete. In the table there are about 340,000 clones, over 70% of which are singletons. Sequences were obtained from peripheral blood. The chain links TRBV11-2 to TRBJ2-1; 8 bases align to TRBD1. The source is a man younger than 45 with active or convalescent COVID-19. DNA for the CDR3: TGTGCCAGCAGCCGTTGGGGTGTCGGACAGGGTAACAATGAGCAGTTCTTC. This encodes CASSRWGVGQGNNEQFF.